This T cell receptor beta chain was recorded in a study of CD8 T cells in Susac syndrome. The authors sequenced TCR beta from blood CD8+ and CD4+ T cells. TEMRA cells were FACS-enriched, while CD8+ and CD4+ T cells were negatively isolated. Trimming shortened V by 2 bases and J by 5 bases, and 12 bases separated the two germline ends. Germline assignment: CDR1 SQVTM and CDR2 ANQGSEA. The CDR3 sequence is 13 residues long. After extraction with the RNeasy kit, 0.5 to 1 ug of the RNA was reverse transcribed using random hexamers. immunoSEQ multiplex PCR amplified TCR beta CDR3 across 54 Vbeta, 13 Jbeta. TCRdb re-analysed the immunoSEQ multiplex PCR reads in MiXCR, keeping a single row per CDR3 protein. Counted here are fewer than 70,000 distinct CDR3 sequences, roughly 94% occurring once; the ten biggest clones make up 0.24%.

The sample was CD8+ T cells from PBMCs. The chain joins TRBV29-1 to TRBJ1-1, with D hard to call. This TCR was recovered from a human donor in good health. CDR3 amino acids: CSVESVASTEAFF. The DNA of the CDR3 is TGCAGCGTTGAAAGCGTGGCGAGTACTGAAGCTTTCTTT. The full variable domain, rest sourced from reference TRBV29-1 and TRBJ1-1, is SAVISQKPSRDICQRGTSLTIQCQVDSQVTMMFWYRQQPGQSLTLIATANQGSEATYESGFVIDKFPISRPNLTFSTLTVSNMSPEDSSIYLCSVESVASTEAFFGQGTRLTVV.